The 12 T cell receptor beta chains reported below all come from one sample, sequenced in a study of T cell changes during pregnancy in multiple sclerosis. Sequencing used immunoSEQ multiplex PCR; TCRdb keeps in-frame clones, though not all of them. The sample carries roughly 60,000 clones, 80% to 95% recorded once. Here the sequenced sample was peripheral blood, taken in the second trimester of pregnancy. The receptors here all came from a female donor with multiple sclerosis, enrolled in a pregnancy study.

The J gene is TRBJ2-2, the V gene TRBV14; TRBD1 matches at 7 bases. The CDR3 runs 16 residues. The V and J ends lost 4 bases and 5 bases, in that order; junction bases with no gene match: 10. CDR1 is SGHDN and CDR2 is FVKESK in the germline V gene. The CDR3 bases are TGTGCCAGCAGCCTTAAGAAGGGGGCAAGAACCGGGGAGCTGTTTTTT. Its translation: CASSLKKGARTGELFF.

The J gene is TRBJ2-1, the V gene TRBV19, with TRBD2 matching over 10 bases. Unmatched junction bases numbered 9, after V lost 7 bases and J lost 12 bases. CDR1 LNHDA and CDR2 SQIVND come from the germline V gene (reference sequence). The length of the CDR3 is 13 residues. CDR3 region: CASIHASGRGQFF. The CDR3 nucleotides read TGTGCCAGTATTCATGCTAGCGGGAGAGGGCAGTTCTTC.

This clone has only one observation. This chain joins TRBV9 and TRBJ2-7; 8 bases fit TRBD2. CDR1 is SGDLS and CDR2 is YYNGEE in the germline V gene. The CDR3 runs 14 residues. J gave up 4 bases and V 0 bases, and 3 bases lay outside the gene matches. CDR3 DNA sequence: TGTGCCAGCAGCGTAGCGGGAGGGAAATACGAGCAGTACTTC. Translating it yields CASSVAGGKYEQYF.

The V call is TRBV29-1, the J call TRBJ2-5; 9 bases are shared with TRBD1. Germline lookup yields CDR1 SQVTM and CDR2 ANQGSEA. The CDR3 has 18 residues. Unmatched junction bases numbered 16, after V lost 5 bases and J lost 0 bases. The CDR3 loop is CSVKSGTGLGRYQETQYF. The CDR3 DNA reads TGCAGCGTTAAATCCGGGACAGGGTTGGGGAGGTACCAAGAGACCCAGTACTTC.

The chain has TRBV29-1 and TRBJ2-7, with 10 nucleotides matching TRBD1. The V segment lost 4 bases and the J segment 5 bases; nucleotides outside the gene matches: 2. This CDR3 region has 12 residues. In germline, CDR1 is SQVTM, CDR2 ANQGSEA. The CDR3 region has the DNA TGCAGCGTTGCGGGACAGGGGAACGAGCAGTACTTC. It translates to CSVAGQGNEQYF.

The chain recombines TRBV5-1 with TRBJ2-7; 7 bases fit TRBD2. The CDR3 contains 14 residues. The V gene end was trimmed by 2 bases and the J gene end by 2 bases; junction bases not matched to a gene: 4. Germline V CDR1 and CDR2: SGHRS, YFSETQ. CDR3 loop: CASSFDLAAYEQYF. DNA of the CDR3: TGCGCCAGCAGCTTTGATCTAGCGGCCTACGAGCAGTACTTC.

V gene TRBV19 combines with J gene TRBJ2-7; tentative D call: TRBD2 (5 bases). Trimming took 2 bases from V and 4 from J, leaving 15 bases between them. Looked up from germline, CDR1 is LNHDA and CDR2 is SQIVND (reference sequence). The CDR3 runs to 15 residues. The CDR3 loop is CASSIIILGSYEQYF. CDR3 nucleotides: TGTGCCAGTAGTATAATCATACTAGGAAGTTACGAGCAGTACTTC.

The chain links TRBV5-6 to TRBJ2-3; 10 bases match TRBD2. Trimming took 2 bases from V and 1 from J; bases not matched to a gene: 1. The CDR3 covers 15 residues. Germline-derived CDR1 and CDR2 are SGHDT and YYEEEE. This CDR3 is CASSFGLAGTDTQYF. In nucleotides, the CDR3 is TGTGCCAGCAGCTTCGGACTAGCGGGCACAGATACGCAGTATTTT.

The CDR3 sequence is CASSLGSGSYEQYF. DNA for the CDR3: TGTGCCAGCAGCTTGGGTAGCGGGAGTTACGAGCAGTACTTC. This chain connects TRBV5-4 to TRBJ2-7; TRBD2 matches 9 bases. V shed 0 bases, J shed 4 bases, and the junction held 2 bases outside the gene matches. The CDR3 consists of 14 residues. Germline CDR1 is SGHNT and CDR2 is YYREEE (reference sequence).

The gene calls are TRBV12-5 and TRBJ1-2; maybe TRBD1 (6 bases). V lost 0 bases and J 0 bases, leaving 17 bases between the germline ends. The CDR3 is 18 amino acids. Germline assignment: CDR1 LGHNT and CDR2 FRNRAP. CDR3 amino acids: CASGLVVTGSLSNYGYTF. Written as DNA, the CDR3 is TGTGCTAGTGGTTTGGTAGTGACAGGAAGCCTCTCTAACTATGGCTACACCTTC. The entire variable domain, with the rest obtained from reference TRBV12-5 and TRBJ1-2, is as follows: DARVTQTPRHKVTEMGQEVTMRCQPILGHNTVFWYRQTMMQGLELLAYFRNRAPLDDSGMPKDRFSAEMPDATLATLKIQPSEPRDSAVYFCASGLVVTGSLSNYGYTFGSGTRLTVV.

The V call is TRBV13, the J call TRBJ2-7; 9 bases agree with TRBD2. The CDR3 is 16 residues long. J was trimmed by 0 bases and V by 5 bases; bases with no gene match: 8. From germline, CDR1 is PRHDT and CDR2 FYEKMQ (reference sequence). The CDR3 bases are TGTGCCAGCAGCCCGTGGACTAGCGCCAACTCCTACGAGCAGTACTTC. Translating gives CASSPWTSANSYEQYF. Based on the CDR3 plus reference TRBV13 and TRBJ2-7, the full variable domain is AAGVIQSPRHLIKEKRETATLKCYPIPRHDTVYWYQQGPGQDPQFLISFYEKMQSDKGSIPDRFSAQQFSDYHSELNMSSLELGDSALYFCASSPWTSANSYEQYFGPGTRLTVT.

V and J are TRBV7-2 and TRBJ2-7, with 7 bases aligning to TRBD1. The CDR3 sequence is 14 residues long. Germline V CDR1 and CDR2: SGHTA, FQGNSA. V lost 5 bases to trimming and J lost 0 bases; unmatched junction nucleotides: 4. The CDR3 protein is CASSRDSNSYEQYF. The CDR3 DNA sequence: TGTGCCAGCAGCAGGGACAGCAACTCCTACGAGCAGTACTTC.